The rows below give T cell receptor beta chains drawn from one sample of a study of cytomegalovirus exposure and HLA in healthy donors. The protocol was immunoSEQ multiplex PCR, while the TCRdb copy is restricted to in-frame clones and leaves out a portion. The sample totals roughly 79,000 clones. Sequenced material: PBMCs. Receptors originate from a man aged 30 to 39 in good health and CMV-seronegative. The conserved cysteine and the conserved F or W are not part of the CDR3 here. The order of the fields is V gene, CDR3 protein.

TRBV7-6	ASSFEQENYGYT
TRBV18	ASSTGTSGNTIY
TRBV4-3	ASSQDRALAGSTDTQY
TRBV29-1	SVALNRGEAF
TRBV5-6	ASSLGLAGVEQF
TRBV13	ASSFGEGNQPQH
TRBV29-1	SVEWAGGARANTGELF
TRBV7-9	ASSSDRGSEEQY
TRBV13	ASSSGQVRQPQH
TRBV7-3	ASSPRATGAGELF
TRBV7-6	ASSLMSSGVNNEQF
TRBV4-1	ASSQVGGRGYPGGYT
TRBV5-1	ASSSSDRVYTEAF
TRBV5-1	ASSLPDSYEQY
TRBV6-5	ASTQGGGTEAF
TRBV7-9	ASSSMATDTQY
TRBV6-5	ASSYKRGSGYT
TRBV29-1	SVAGGGETQY
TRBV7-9	ASSFPRDYNEQF
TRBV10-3	AIRRELNEKLF
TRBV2	ASSEQIGRNSPLH
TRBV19	ASSMPLGLAGNNEQF
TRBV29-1	SGRTQGFGGTEAF
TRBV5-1	ASSLALGQNTEAF
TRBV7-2	ASSLSRGAYYEQY
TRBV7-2	ASSWLRGAVYGYT
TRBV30	AWSAPSGRGPSYEQY
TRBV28	ASSYRGMSGANVLT
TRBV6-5	ASSYDRAPYGYT
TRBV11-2	ASSLADRVQH
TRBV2	ASTVTRQETQY
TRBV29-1	SVPGQGAHEQF